Given below is one T cell receptor (beta chain) in context. Trimming took off 5 bases at V and 7 bases at J, with 21 bases between the two ends. This CDR3 is 16 amino acids long. Germline V gene sequence: CDR1 SGHTA, CDR2 FQGNSA. This record comes from a study of response to subunit inactivated influenza vaccine. TCRdb reanalysed the RT-PCR reads using MiXCR and keeps one entry per CDR3 protein. The sample lists hundreds of thousands of distinct CDR3 sequences, 10% to 15% seen once, with roughly 10% in the top ten. The input for sequencing was PBMCs from blood, taken on the day of vaccination. The chain uses TRBV7-2 and TRBJ2-1, with D tentatively TRBD2 (6 bases). The source is a man aged 45-60 years who received an inactivated influenza vaccine. Here the CDR3 reads CASSSRDSPLGNEQFF. CDR3 nucleotides: TGTGCCAGCAGCAGCCGGGACTCACCCTTGGGAAATGAGCAGTTCTTC. Supplemented by reference TRBV7-2 and TRBJ2-1, the full variable domain reads GAGVSQSPSNKVTEKGKDVELRCDPISGHTALYWYRQSLGQGLEFLIYFQGNSAPDKSGLPSDRFSAERTGGSVSTLTIQRTQQEDSAVYLCASSSRDSPLGNEQFFGPGTRLTVL.